This TCR beta chain is from a study of spatial heterogeneity in lung cancer. One entry per CDR3 protein results from TCRdb running MiXCR on the 5' RACE reads. The data show 45,000 to 55,000 distinct CDR3 sequences, 5.3% seen once. Time point here: sample taken at primary tumor resection. Tumor, nontumor lung or frozen PBMC supplied whole RNA that was sequenced unsorted. This clonotype turned up a few times. Germline assignment: CDR1 DFQATT and CDR2 SNEGSKA (reference sequence). The length of the CDR3 is 14 residues. V shed 3 bases and J shed 1 base, with 12 bases lying between them. Sequences were derived from PBMCs, sampled at surgery. The rearrangement links TRBV20-1 to TRBJ1-1; D remains ambiguous. The receptor was isolated from a male donor with early-stage non-small cell lung cancer. The CDR3 DNA is TGCAGTGCTAGGGCGGGCAGCTCGAACACTGAAGCTTTCTTT. Translating gives CSARAGSSNTEAFF.